Shown below are 10 T cell receptor beta chains from a single sample sequenced in a study of a mutant IDH1 vaccine in newly diagnosed glioma. Profiled with immunoSEQ multiplex PCR; TCRdb holds only in-frame clones, not every one. Among 75,000 to 100,000 clones, around 90% were seen once, and the ten largest hold 0.5% to 0.6%. Time point of the sample: baseline, week 1 (first vaccination visit). Regarding treatment: pre-vaccination baseline after standard-of-care therapy. The sample here was PBMCs, taken from a glioma patient treated with radiotherapy, temozolomide or both. Receptor source: a woman in her 50s with glioma.

The genes are TRBV10-3 and TRBJ2-2; D is unresolved. V was cut by 2 bases and J by 7 bases, with 8 bases left in between. Per germline, CDR1 ENHRY and CDR2 SYGVKD. The CDR3 runs 13 residues. For the CDR3, the DNA is TGTGCCATCAGTGAGGGGTTGGGCGGGGAGCTGTTTTTT. The encoded protein is CAISEGLGGELFF.

The V and J genes are TRBV19 and TRBJ2-3, with D possibly matching TRBD2 (6 bases). Germline V gene data show CDR1 as LNHDA and CDR2 as SQIVND (reference sequence). V lost 4 bases and J 4 bases, leaving 12 bases between the germline ends. The CDR3 extends over 14 amino acids. CDR3 nucleotide sequence: TGTGCCAGTAGTAGAACCGGAGGGCCAGATACGCAGTATTTT. Amino acids: CASSRTGGPDTQYF.

Here the CDR3 DNA reads TGTGCCAGCAGTTTCGGACAGCTCGGCCAGTTTTTT. Protein product: CASSFGQLGQFF. The chain employs TRBV28 and TRBJ1-4; maybe TRBD1 (6 bases). CDR1 is MDHEN and CDR2 is SYDVKM in the germline V gene. This CDR3 spans 12 amino acids. V lost 3 bases, J lost 16 bases, and 15 bases lay in between.

The chain carries TRBV30 and TRBJ1-3; D uncertain. The CDR3 extends over 14 amino acids. V was pared by 0 bases and J by 1 base, with 7 bases between. Germline V gene lookup returns CDR1 GTSNPN and CDR2 SVGIG (reference sequence). CDR3 coding DNA: TGTGCCTGGAGTGTAGCCGGGTCTGGAAACACCATATATTTT. This gives the protein CAWSVAGSGNTIYF.

This clone was detected only once. The identical CDR3 is also encoded by other nucleotide sequences in the sample. The J gene is TRBJ1-4, the V gene TRBV5-5; 10 bases agree with TRBD1. Germline lookup yields CDR1 SGHKS and CDR2 YYEKEE (reference sequence). Trimming cost V 8 bases and J 6 bases; bases outside gene matches: 10. This CDR3 is 15 amino acids long. The CDR3 DNA reads TGTGCCAGTTCCCGAGCCGGGACAGGGGATGAAAAACTGTTTTTT. As protein: CASSRAGTGDEKLFF.

This chain joins TRBV29-1 and TRBJ1-4; TRBD1 might be the D (5 bases). Germline loops: CDR1 SQVTM, CDR2 ANQGSEA. The CDR3 extends over 14 amino acids. The V end lost 5 bases, the J end lost 4 bases, and 14 bases lay between the germline ends. The CDR3 here is CSVYVGGGNEKLFF. In DNA, the CDR3 is TGCAGCGTTTATGTAGGCGGGGGTAATGAAAAACTGTTTTTT.

This rearrangement joins TRBV5-5 to TRBJ1-5, with a weak D call TRBD1 (5 bases). The germline gives CDR1 SGHKS, CDR2 YYEKEE (reference sequence). This CDR3 is 15 amino acids long. Trimming shortened V by 4 bases and J by 3 bases, and 14 bases separated the two germline ends. CDR3 coding DNA: TGTGCCAGCAGCCTTACGAGGGGTTACAATCAGCCCCAGCATTTT. Amino acid sequence: CASSLTRGYNQPQHF.

V and J are TRBV28 and TRBJ1-4; 12 bases align to TRBD1. V gave up 6 bases and J gave up 7 bases; unmatched junction bases: 6. The V gene's germline CDR1 is MDHEN and CDR2 SYDVKM. The CDR3 loop spans 15 amino acids. The CDR3 DNA sequence: TGTGCCAGCAGCTACCGGGACAGGGGGCGTGAAAAACTGTTTTTT. Translating it yields CASSYRDRGREKLFF.

This clone was counted a single time. The genes are TRBV7-8 and TRBJ1-3; D remains unclear. Germline CDR1 reads SGHVS; CDR2 reads FQNEAQ. The CDR3 has 15 residues. V was pared by 7 bases and J by 0 bases, with 13 bases between. CDR3 amino acids: CASTPYRGSGNTIYF. The CDR3 bases are TGTGCCAGCACCCCTTATCGGGGCTCTGGAAACACCATATATTTT.

This clone was counted only a few times. V usage is TRBV27 and J usage is TRBJ2-7; 8 bases agree with TRBD2. The CDR3 loop spans 20 amino acids. Germline CDR1 reads MNHEY; CDR2 reads SMNVEV (reference sequence). V was clipped by 5 bases and J by 1 base; unmatched bases: 22. In DNA, the CDR3 is TGTGCCAGCAGTACCTCAAGGGGCCTCCGAGGACTAGCTTCATCCTACGAGCAGTACTTC. Its protein is CASSTSRGLRGLASSYEQYF.